This T cell receptor (beta chain) appears in the sequencing data of a study of molecular identifiers for immune sequencing clone quantification. At the level of the study: Replicate experiments divided RNA from about 21,000 or 97,000 naive CD8 cells into five parts and sequenced four.

Study results and limitations: Spiked Jurkat TCR RNA equivalent to one cell reportedly surfaced among approximately 990,000 naive cells. Clones that had above 20 RNA copies took up over 98% of effector molecules but under 1% in naive cells.

CDR1 PRHDT and CDR2 FYEKMQ come from the germline V gene (reference sequence). The CDR3 totals 16 residues. V gave up 4 bases and J gave up 6 bases, with 19 bases separating them. Preparation methods for the bulk TCR libraries were those previously described, with listed TCR primers. TCRdb processed the PCR reads anew with MiXCR; each CDR3 protein has one entry. The repertoire consists of more than 450,000 distinct CDR3 sequences, with roughly 23% occurring once and the leading ten covering 0.7% to 0.95%. This clonotype was counted only a few times. What it binds is not known. This receptor was identified in a human donor in good health. Some libraries in this study had Jurkat cell RNA spiked in. The chain combines TRBV13 with TRBJ1-5; perhaps TRBD1 as D (6 bases). Sequencing used naive CD8+ T cells from blood, with Jurkat cell RNA spiked in. As for subset: FACS-sorted CD8+CD4-CCR7+CD45RA+ naive T cells. The CDR3 DNA sequence: TGTGCCAGCAGCTCGTCCGAGGGGGGTGTCAGTCAGCCCCAGCATTTT. Translated, it gives CASSSSEGGVSQPQHF.